This TCR beta chain emerged from a study of neurological immune-mediated disorders. This clonotype appeared many times. The sample's time point: longitudinal time-point 1 (baseline). Germline V lookup: CDR1 SGHTA, CDR2 FQGNSA. This CDR3 is built from 14 residues. The ends were cut back, 5 bases at V and 8 bases at J, with 15 bases in the middle. Via MiXCR, TCRdb re-called the 5' RACE reads, giving one row per CDR3 protein. In the table there are tens of thousands of distinct CDR3 sequences, around a tenth of which are singletons. The sequencing sample was made of PBMCs. The J gene is TRBJ2-2, the V gene TRBV7-2; D gene ambiguous. The receptor comes from a male donor with HTLV-1-associated myelopathy (HAM/TSP). This CDR3 reads CASSLTAAEGELFF. The CDR3 nucleotides are TGTGCCAGCAGCCTTACGGCGGCGGAGGGGGAGCTGTTTTTT.